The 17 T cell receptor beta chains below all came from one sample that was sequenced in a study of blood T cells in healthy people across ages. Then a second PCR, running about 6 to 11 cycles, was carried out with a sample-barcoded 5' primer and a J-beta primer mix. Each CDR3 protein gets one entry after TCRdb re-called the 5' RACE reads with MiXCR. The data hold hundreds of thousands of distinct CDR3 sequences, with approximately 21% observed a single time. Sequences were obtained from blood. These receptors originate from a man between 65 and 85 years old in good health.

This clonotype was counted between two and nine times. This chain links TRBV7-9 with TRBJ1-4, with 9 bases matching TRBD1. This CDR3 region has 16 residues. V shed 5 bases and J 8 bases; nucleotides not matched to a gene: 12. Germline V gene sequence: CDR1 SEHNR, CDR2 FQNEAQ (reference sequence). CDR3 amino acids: CASSILTTGGGEKLFF. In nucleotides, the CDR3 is TGTGCCAGCAGCATCCTAACGACAGGGGGGGGGGAAAAACTGTTTTTT.

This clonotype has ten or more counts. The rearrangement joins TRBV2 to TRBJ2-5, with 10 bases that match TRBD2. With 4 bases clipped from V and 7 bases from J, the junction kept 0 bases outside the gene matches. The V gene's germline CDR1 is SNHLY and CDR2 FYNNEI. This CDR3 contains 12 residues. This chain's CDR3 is CASSGTSGTQYF. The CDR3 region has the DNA TGTGCCAGCAGTGGGACTAGCGGGACCCAGTACTTC.

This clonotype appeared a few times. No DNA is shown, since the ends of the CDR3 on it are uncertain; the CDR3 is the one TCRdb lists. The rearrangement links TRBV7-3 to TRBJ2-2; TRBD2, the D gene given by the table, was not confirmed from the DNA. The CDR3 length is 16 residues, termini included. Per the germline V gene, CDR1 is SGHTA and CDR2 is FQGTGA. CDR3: CASSPHSGGTPGSCFF.

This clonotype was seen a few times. DNA of the CDR3: TGTGCCAGCAGCTTCGGGGCGGGAGGGTACAATGAGCAGTTCTTC. Translated, it gives CASSFGAGGYNEQFF. The chain has TRBV7-8 and TRBJ2-5; 9 nucleotides agree with TRBD2. The tail of the sequence fits TRBJ2-1 better, so the J call may be wrong. The CDR3 spans 15 residues. The germline V gene has CDR1 SGHVS and CDR2 FQNEAQ.

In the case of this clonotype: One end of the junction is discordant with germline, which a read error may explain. CDR3 amino acids: CASSFPPSSGNTIHF. CDR3 DNA sequence: TGTGCCAGCAGTTTCCCCCCCTCCTCTGGAAACACCATACATTTT. This chain connects TRBV28 to TRBJ1-3; D unresolved. There are 15 residues in the CDR3. The germline gives CDR1 MDHEN, CDR2 SYDVKM. The full variable domain, in which reference TRBV28 and TRBJ1-3 provide the parts outside the CDR3, is DVKVTQSSRYLVKRTGEKVFLECVQDMDHENMFWYRQDPGLGLRLIYFSYDVKMKEKGDIPEGYSVSREKKERFSLILESASTNQTSMYLCASSFPPSSGNTIHFGEGSWLTVV.

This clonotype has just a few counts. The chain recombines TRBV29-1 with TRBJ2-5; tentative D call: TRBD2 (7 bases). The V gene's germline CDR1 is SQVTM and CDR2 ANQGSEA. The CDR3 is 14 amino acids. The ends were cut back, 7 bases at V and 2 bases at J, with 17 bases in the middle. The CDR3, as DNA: TGCAGCGCCGGGAGGAGGGGGAGGCAAGAGACCCAGTACTTC. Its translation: CSAGRRGRQETQYF.

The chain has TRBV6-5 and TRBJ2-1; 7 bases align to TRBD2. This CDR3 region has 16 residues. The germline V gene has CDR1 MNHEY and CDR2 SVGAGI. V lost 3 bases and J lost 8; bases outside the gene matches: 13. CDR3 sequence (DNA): TGTGCCAGCAGTTATACGTTGGGGGAGGGGAAGGATGAGCAGTTCTTC. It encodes CASSYTLGEGKDEQFF.

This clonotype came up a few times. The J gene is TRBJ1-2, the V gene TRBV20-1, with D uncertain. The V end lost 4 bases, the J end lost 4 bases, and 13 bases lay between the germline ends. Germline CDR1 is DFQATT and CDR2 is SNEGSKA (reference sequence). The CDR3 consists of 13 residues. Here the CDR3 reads CSATEEGGYGYTF. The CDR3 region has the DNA TGCAGTGCTACCGAGGAGGGCGGCTATGGCTACACCTTC.

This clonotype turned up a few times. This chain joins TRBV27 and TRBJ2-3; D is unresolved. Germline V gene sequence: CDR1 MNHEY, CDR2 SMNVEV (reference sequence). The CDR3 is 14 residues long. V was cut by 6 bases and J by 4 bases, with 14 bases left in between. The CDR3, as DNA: TGTGCCAGCAGGAAGGAGAGTGTGGCAGATACGCAGTATTTT. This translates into CASRKESVADTQYF.

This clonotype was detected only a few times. The DNA of the CDR3 is TGTGCCAGCAGTATGCCCTCGGGACAGCAGTACTTC. It translates to CASSMPSGQQYF. The chain joins TRBV6-5 to TRBJ2-5; 7 nucleotides match TRBD1. V was pared by 5 bases and J by 11 bases, with 8 bases of the junction left unmatched. CDR3 size: 12 residues. Germline-derived CDR1 and CDR2 are MNHEY and SVGAGI.

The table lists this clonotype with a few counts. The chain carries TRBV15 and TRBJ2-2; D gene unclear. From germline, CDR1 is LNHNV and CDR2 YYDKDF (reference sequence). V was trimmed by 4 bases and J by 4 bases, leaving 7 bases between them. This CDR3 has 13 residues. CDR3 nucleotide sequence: TGTGCCACCAGCACCAGACTCACCGGGGAGCTGTTTTTT. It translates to CATSTRLTGELFF.

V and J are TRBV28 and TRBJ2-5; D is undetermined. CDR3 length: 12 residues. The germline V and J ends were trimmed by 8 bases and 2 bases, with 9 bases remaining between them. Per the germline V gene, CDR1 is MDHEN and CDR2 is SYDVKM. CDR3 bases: TGTGCCAGCGGCAGTCGTCAAGAGACCCAGTACTTC. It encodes CASGSRQETQYF.

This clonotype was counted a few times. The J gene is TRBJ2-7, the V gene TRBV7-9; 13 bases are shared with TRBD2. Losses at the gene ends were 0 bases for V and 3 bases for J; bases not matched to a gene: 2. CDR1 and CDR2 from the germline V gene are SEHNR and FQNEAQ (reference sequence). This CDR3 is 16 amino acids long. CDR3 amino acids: CASSLAGLAGNYEQYF. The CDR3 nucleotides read TGTGCCAGCAGCTTAGCGGGACTAGCGGGGAACTACGAGCAGTACTTC.

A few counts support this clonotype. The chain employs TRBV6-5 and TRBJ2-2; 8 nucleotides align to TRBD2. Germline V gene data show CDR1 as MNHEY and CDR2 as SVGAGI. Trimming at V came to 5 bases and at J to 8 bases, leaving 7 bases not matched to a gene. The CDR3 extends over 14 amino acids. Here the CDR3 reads CASSNGRASGELFF. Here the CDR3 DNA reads TGTGCCAGCAGTAACGGGAGGGCCTCGGGGGAGCTGTTTTTT.

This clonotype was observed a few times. CDR3 in DNA: TGTGCCAGCAGCCCCAGCGTGGAGACCCAGTACTTC. This gives the protein CASSPSVETQYF. This chain links TRBV3-1 with TRBJ2-5; D is unclear. CDR3 length: 12 amino acids. Germline assignment: CDR1 LGHDT and CDR2 YNNKEL (reference sequence). The V end lost 4 bases, the J end lost 5 bases, and 8 bases lay between the germline ends.

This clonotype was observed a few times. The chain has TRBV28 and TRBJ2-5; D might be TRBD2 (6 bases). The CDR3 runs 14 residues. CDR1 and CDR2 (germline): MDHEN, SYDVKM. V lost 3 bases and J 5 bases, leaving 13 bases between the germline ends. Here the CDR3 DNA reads TGTGCCAGCAGTTTCGGGGGTGATCGGGAGACCCAGTACTTC. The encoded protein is CASSFGGDRETQYF.

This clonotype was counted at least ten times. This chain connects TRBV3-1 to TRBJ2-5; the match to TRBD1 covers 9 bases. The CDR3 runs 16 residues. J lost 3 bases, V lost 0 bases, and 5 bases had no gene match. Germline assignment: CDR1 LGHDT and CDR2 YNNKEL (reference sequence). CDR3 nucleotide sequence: TGTGCCAGCAGCCAAGATCCCGGACAGGGGAAAGAGACCCAGTACTTC. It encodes CASSQDPGQGKETQYF.